The 20 T cell receptor beta chains below all came from one sample that was sequenced in a study of shared clonotypes between healthy human individuals. The protocol was immunoSEQ multiplex PCR, while the TCRdb copy is restricted to in-frame clones and leaves out a portion. The table has approximately 650,000 clones, around 95% seen once. Selected positively for CCR7 and CD45RO-negative, naive CD8 cells excluded terminally differentiated effector memory CD45RA+ cells. Sequencing was performed on naive CD8+ T cells sorted from blood. These receptors came from a woman in her 30s in good health.

V gene TRBV2 combines with J gene TRBJ2-7, with D perhaps matching TRBD2 (6 bases). Germline CDR1 SNHLY, CDR2 FYNNEI. The CDR3 consists of 14 residues. V was pared by 6 bases and J by 7 bases, with 19 bases between. This CDR3 is CASSPDSSGGEQYF. CDR3 sequence (DNA): TGTGCCAGCAGCCCCGACTCCTCTGGGGGGGAGCAGTACTTC.

The chain recombines TRBV6-1 with TRBJ2-7, with 10 positions matching TRBD2. The V gene end was trimmed by 6 bases and the J gene end by 3 bases; junction bases not matched to a gene: 5. Germline assignment: CDR1 MNHNS and CDR2 SASEGT. The CDR3 runs to 14 residues. The CDR3 reads CASSTSGTFYEQYF. CDR3 bases: TGTGCCAGCAGCACTAGCGGGACTTTCTACGAGCAGTACTTC.

This clone was counted once. The CDR3 nucleotides read TGTGCCAGCAGCTTAGGGCCAGATGAGCAGTTCTTC. It specifies CASSLGPDEQFF. The V call is TRBV7-9, the J call TRBJ2-1; no reliable D call. With 1 base removed from V and 8 bases from J, the gap between germline ends came to 6 bases. The CDR3 has 12 amino acids. CDR1 SEHNR and CDR2 FQNEAQ come from the germline V gene (reference sequence).

The V and J genes are TRBV6-5 and TRBJ2-1, with 8 bases identical to TRBD1. V dropped 3 bases and J dropped 5; count of bases not matched to a gene: 6. The CDR3 loop spans 15 amino acids. Germline V lookup: CDR1 MNHEY, CDR2 SVGAGI. This CDR3 is CASSYATGVNNEQFF. In DNA form, the CDR3 reads TGTGCCAGCAGTTATGCGACAGGGGTTAACAATGAGCAGTTCTTC.

The chain links TRBV27 to TRBJ2-1; 8 bases are shared with TRBD2. The germline gives CDR1 MNHEY, CDR2 SMNVEV (reference sequence). J gave up 6 bases and V 2 bases, and 3 bases lay outside the gene matches. This CDR3 contains 14 residues. CDR3 region: CASSLREGLNEQFF. The CDR3 nucleotides read TGTGCCAGCAGTTTACGGGAGGGCCTCAATGAGCAGTTCTTC.

The chain is built from TRBV6-1 and TRBJ2-7, with 8 bases that match TRBD1. V shed 4 bases and J 2 bases; nucleotides not matched to a gene: 1. Germline CDR1 and CDR2: MNHNS and SASEGT. CDR3 length: 13 amino acids. The CDR3 region has the DNA TGTGCCAGCAGTGCAGGGGGCCCCTACGAGCAGTACTTC. It specifies CASSAGGPYEQYF.

The DNA of the CDR3 is TGTGCCAGCAGTTCAGTACAGACAGGGCCTACTAATGAAAAACTGTTTTTT. As protein: CASSSVQTGPTNEKLFF. The gene calls are TRBV28 and TRBJ1-4, with TRBD1 matching over 7 bases. Germline V gives CDR1 MDHEN, CDR2 SYDVKM. The ends lost 4 bases at V and 2 bases at J; junction bases unmatched: 10. The CDR3 sequence is 17 residues long.

This clone occurred once. This chain uses TRBV10-1 with TRBJ2-7; the D is unclear. The CDR3 spans 13 residues. Trimming shortened V by 2 bases and J by 0 bases, and 5 bases separated the two germline ends. Germline V CDR1 and CDR2: WNHNN, SYGVQD (reference sequence). The CDR3 here is CASSETNSYEQYF. The CDR3, as DNA: TGCGCCAGCAGTGAGACCAACTCCTACGAGCAGTACTTC.

The rearrangement joins TRBV27 to TRBJ2-7, with 7 nucleotides matching TRBD1. This CDR3 contains 16 residues. V lost 5 bases and J lost 2; bases outside the gene matches: 12. Looked up from germline, CDR1 is MNHEY and CDR2 is SMNVEV (reference sequence). The chain's CDR3 is CASSVQTGDRAYEQYF. Written as DNA, the CDR3 is TGTGCCAGCAGTGTCCAAACTGGGGACAGAGCCTACGAGCAGTACTTC.

The chain carries TRBV25-1 and TRBJ2-1, with D possibly TRBD1 on 5 matching bases. The germline V gene encodes CDR1 MGHDK and CDR2 SYGVNS. The CDR3 totals 13 residues. The V end lost 3 bases, the J end lost 8 bases, and 11 bases lay between the germline ends. The CDR3 is CASSEGRDYEQFF. For the CDR3, the DNA is TGTGCCAGCAGTGAGGGCAGGGATTATGAGCAGTTCTTC.

The rearrangement uses TRBV6-5 and TRBJ2-7; TRBD1 agrees at 7 bases. From germline, CDR1 is MNHEY and CDR2 SVGAGI. V dropped 7 bases and J dropped 5; count of bases not matched to a gene: 11. CDR3 length: 14 residues. The CDR3: CASINRDSFDEQYF. The CDR3 DNA reads TGTGCCAGCATTAACCGGGACAGCTTCGACGAGCAGTACTTC.

The chain employs TRBV19 and TRBJ1-2; D is undetermined. The germline V and J ends were trimmed by 5 bases and 4 bases, with 5 bases remaining between them. Germline lookup yields CDR1 LNHDA and CDR2 SQIVND (reference sequence). This CDR3 contains 11 residues. CDR3 amino acids: CASSEIYGYTF. CDR3 nucleotides: TGTGCCAGTAGTGAAATCTATGGCTACACCTTC. Looking up the rest from reference TRBV19 and TRBJ1-2 gives the full variable domain: DGGITQSPKYLFRKEGQNVTLSCEQNLNHDAMYWYRQDPGQGLRLIYYSQIVNDFQKGDIAEGYSVSREKKESFPLTVTSAQKNPTAFYLCASSEIYGYTFGSGTRLTVV.

This chain uses TRBV19 with TRBJ2-1, with 11 bases identical to TRBD2. CDR1 is LNHDA and CDR2 is SQIVND in the germline V gene (reference sequence). The CDR3 is 16 amino acids. Trimming cost V 3 bases and J 4 bases; bases outside gene matches: 5. The CDR3 coding sequence is TGTGCCAGTAGTATCACGGGACTAGCGGAGTACAATGAGCAGTTCTTC. It is translated as CASSITGLAEYNEQFF.

Note on this clone: This is likely a read error, given that the CDR3 carries no conserved phenylalanine or tryptophan at its end. The DNA is left out, because the CDR3 cannot be placed on it with certainty; the CDR3 is given as TCRdb lists it. The genes are TRBV2 and TRBJ1-2; the D call in the table, TRBD1, was not verified against the DNA. Germline V gene lookup returns CDR1 SNHLY and CDR2 FYNNEI. The CDR3 numbers 11 amino acids, ends counted. This CDR3 is CASSKTPHVVT.

The chain has TRBV6-6 and TRBJ2-5; D might be TRBD2 (5 bases). CDR1 MNHNY and CDR2 SVGAGI come from the germline V gene (reference sequence). V lost 5 bases and J 8 bases, leaving 12 bases between the germline ends. This CDR3 contains 12 residues. The CDR3 sequence is CASSEGLGTQYF. DNA of the CDR3: TGTGCCAGCAGTGAGGGCCTAGGAACCCAGTACTTC.

As to this clone: A junction end diverges from the germline sequence, so it may reflect a read error. The chain combines TRBV28 with TRBJ2-7; D possibly uses TRBD1 or TRBD2 (5 bases each). Germline CDR1 is MDHEN and CDR2 is SYDVKM. The CDR3 consists of 16 residues. Here the CDR3 DNA reads TGTGCCAGCAGTTCCGGGACCGGGACCCGCTCCTCCGAGCAGTACTTC. It yields the protein CASSSGTGTRSSEQYF.

This rearrangement joins TRBV27 to TRBJ2-1, with TRBD2 matching over 9 bases. V shed 7 bases and J 8 bases; nucleotides not matched to a gene: 9. The CDR3 has 14 residues. Germline loops: CDR1 MNHEY, CDR2 SMNVEV (reference sequence). The CDR3 bases are TGTGCCAGCAAGGTCGGCGGGAGGGCCTATGAGCAGTTCTTC. Protein product: CASKVGGRAYEQFF.

J is TRBJ2-1 and V is TRBV6-5; the D gene is possibly TRBD2 (5 bases). In germline, CDR1 is MNHEY, CDR2 SVGAGI. V was clipped by 0 bases and J by 7 bases, with 16 bases between them. This CDR3 is built from 16 residues. The CDR3 DNA reads TGTGCCAGCAGTTACTCGGACCCCTCTAGAGGGAATGAGCAGTTCTTC. This translates into CASSYSDPSRGNEQFF.

The chain is built from TRBV5-1 and TRBJ2-1; either TRBD1 or TRBD2 may supply D (6 bases each). The germline gives CDR1 SGHRS, CDR2 YFSETQ. Trimming shortened V by 2 bases and J by 4 bases, and 10 bases separated the two germline ends. This CDR3 has 14 amino acids. This chain's CDR3 is CASSFRGRYNEQFF. In DNA, the CDR3 is TGCGCCAGCAGCTTCCGGGGGCGGTACAATGAGCAGTTCTTC.

The gene calls are TRBV19 and TRBJ2-7; 10 nucleotides line up with TRBD2. This CDR3 has 16 amino acids. Germline CDR1 and CDR2: LNHDA and SQIVND (reference sequence). V was clipped by 5 bases and J by 4 bases; unmatched bases: 11. The CDR3 sequence: CASSPPQREGGYEQYF. The CDR3 nucleotides read TGTGCCAGTAGTCCCCCCCAGCGGGAGGGGGGTTACGAGCAGTACTTC. The full variable domain, in which reference TRBV19 and TRBJ2-7 provide the parts outside the CDR3, is DGGITQSPKYLFRKEGQNVTLSCEQNLNHDAMYWYRQDPGQGLRLIYYSQIVNDFQKGDIAEGYSVSREKKESFPLTVTSAQKNPTAFYLCASSPPQREGGYEQYFGPGTRLTVT.